The present T cell receptor beta chain was sequenced within a study of blood T cell repertoires in COVID-19. Study information: Acute-phase and convalescent COVID-19 samples originated in the United States, Italy and Spain.

Method: immunoSEQ multiplex PCR; TCRdb's copy keeps in-frame clones and lacks some. The sample includes tens of thousands of clones, about 63% seen only once; the top ten take about 9.1%. Germline loops: CDR1 SGHNT, CDR2 YYREEE (reference sequence). Losses at the gene ends were 4 bases for V and 4 bases for J; bases not matched to a gene: 7. The CDR3 has 15 amino acids. The sample was peripheral blood. V and J are TRBV5-4 and TRBJ2-1, with TRBD2 matching 8 bases. The origin of this receptor is a woman in her sixties or seventies with acute or convalescent COVID-19. CDR3 DNA: TGTGCCAGCAGCGCCGGGGGGGCCAAATACAATGAGCAGTTCTTC. Its translation is CASSAGGAKYNEQFF.